This T cell receptor (beta chain) was sequenced during a study of blood T cell repertoires in COVID-19. About the study: The samples span acute and convalescent COVID-19 from the United States, Italy and Spain. T cells, B-cell-depleted T cells, or PBMCs provided the cDNA or gDNA that served as material.

In the original analysis: Using reference gene primer amplification, nucleated cell counts were estimated. Libraries were prepared by immunoSEQ multiplex PCR; TCRdb keeps only in-frame clonotypes and omits some of them. That table is the source of V, J and clone size, and D and trimming were worked out from the DNA. The sample shows about 240,000 clones, about 83% of them seen only once. CDR3 length equals 13 residues. Between the trimmed V and J ends, which lost 0 bases and 2 bases, there was a span of 4 bases. Per germline, CDR1 KGHSH and CDR2 LQKENI. This receptor was taken from a man between 45 and 60 years old with acute or convalescent COVID-19. The specimen sequenced was peripheral blood. The chain carries TRBV18 and TRBJ2-5; D unclear. DNA of the CDR3: TGTGCCAGCTCACCACCTAATCAAGAGACCCAGTACTTC. It yields the protein CASSPPNQETQYF. Filled out from reference TRBV18 and TRBJ2-5, the complete variable domain reads NAGVMQNPRHLVRRRGQEARLRCSPMKGHSHVYWYRQLPEEGLKFMVYLQKENIIDESGMPKERFSAEFPKEGPSILRIQQVVRGDSAAYFCASSPPNQETQYFGPGTRLLVL.